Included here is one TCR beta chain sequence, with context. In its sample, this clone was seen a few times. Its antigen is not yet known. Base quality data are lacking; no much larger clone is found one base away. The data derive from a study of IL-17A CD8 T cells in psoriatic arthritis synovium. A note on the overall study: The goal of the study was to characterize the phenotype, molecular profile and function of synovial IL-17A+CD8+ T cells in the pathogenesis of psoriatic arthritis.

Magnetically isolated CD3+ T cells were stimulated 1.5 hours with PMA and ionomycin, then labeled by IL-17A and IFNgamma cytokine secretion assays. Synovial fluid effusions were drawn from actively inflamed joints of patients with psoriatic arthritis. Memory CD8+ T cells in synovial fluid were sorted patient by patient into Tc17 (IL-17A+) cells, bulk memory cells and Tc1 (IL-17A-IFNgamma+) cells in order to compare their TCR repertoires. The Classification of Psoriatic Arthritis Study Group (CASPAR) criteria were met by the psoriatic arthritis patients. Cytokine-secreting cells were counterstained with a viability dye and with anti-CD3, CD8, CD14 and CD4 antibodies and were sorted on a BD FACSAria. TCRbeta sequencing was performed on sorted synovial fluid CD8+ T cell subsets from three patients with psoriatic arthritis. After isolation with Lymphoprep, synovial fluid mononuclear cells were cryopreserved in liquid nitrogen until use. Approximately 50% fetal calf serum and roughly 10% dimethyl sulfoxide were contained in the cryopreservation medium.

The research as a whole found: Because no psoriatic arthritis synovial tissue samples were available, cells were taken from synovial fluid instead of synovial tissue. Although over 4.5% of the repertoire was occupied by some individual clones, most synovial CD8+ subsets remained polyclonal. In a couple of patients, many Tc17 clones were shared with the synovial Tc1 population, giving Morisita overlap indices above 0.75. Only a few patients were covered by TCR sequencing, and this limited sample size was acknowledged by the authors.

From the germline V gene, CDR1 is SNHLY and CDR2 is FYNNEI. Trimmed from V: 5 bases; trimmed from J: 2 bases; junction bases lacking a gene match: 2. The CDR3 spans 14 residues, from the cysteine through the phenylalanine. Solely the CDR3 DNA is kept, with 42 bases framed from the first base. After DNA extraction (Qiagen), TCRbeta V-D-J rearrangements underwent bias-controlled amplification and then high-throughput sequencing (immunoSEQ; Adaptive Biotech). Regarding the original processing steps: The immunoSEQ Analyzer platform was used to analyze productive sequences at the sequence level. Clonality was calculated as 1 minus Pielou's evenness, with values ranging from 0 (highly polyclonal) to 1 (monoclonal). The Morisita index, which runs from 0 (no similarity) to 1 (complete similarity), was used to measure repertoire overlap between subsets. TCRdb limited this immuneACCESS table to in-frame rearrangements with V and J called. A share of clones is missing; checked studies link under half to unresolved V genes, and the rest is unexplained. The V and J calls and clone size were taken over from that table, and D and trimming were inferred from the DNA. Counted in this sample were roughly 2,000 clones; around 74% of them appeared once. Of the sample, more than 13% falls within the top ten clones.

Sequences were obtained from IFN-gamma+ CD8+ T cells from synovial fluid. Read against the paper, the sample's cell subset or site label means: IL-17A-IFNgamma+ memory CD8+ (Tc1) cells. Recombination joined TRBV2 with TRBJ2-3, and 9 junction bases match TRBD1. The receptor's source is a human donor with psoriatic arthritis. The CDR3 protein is CASSTGGFTDTQYF. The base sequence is TGTGCCAGCAGTACAGGGGGCTTCACAGATACGCAGTATTTT.